These 27 T cell receptor beta chains were sequenced from one sample in a study of T cell responses to AZD1222 COVID-19 vaccine. Generated by immunoSEQ multiplex PCR, the TCRdb table keeps only in-frame clones and is missing some. The data hold 100,000 to 120,000 clones, with approximately 94% observed a single time. The sequencing used peripheral blood, collected 28 days after the second AZD1222 dose. These receptors came from an adult who received the AZD1222 COVID-19 vaccine.

The V and J genes are TRBV4-1 and TRBJ2-7; TRBD1 agrees at 9 bases. Germline CDR1 reads MGHRA; CDR2 reads YSYEKL. There are 15 residues in the CDR3. The V gene end was trimmed by 2 bases and the J gene end by 3 bases; junction bases not matched to a gene: 5. CDR3 nucleotide sequence: TGCGCCAGCAGCCAACGGGACAGGGATGTCTACGAGCAGTACTTC. Protein product: CASSQRDRDVYEQYF.

This clone was counted between two and nine times. In nucleotides, the CDR3 is TGTGCCAGCAGCCAGCCAAGGGGTGTGAGCAATCAGCCCCAGCATTTT. Its protein product is CASSQPRGVSNQPQHF. This chain joins TRBV28 and TRBJ1-5; tentatively, D is TRBD1 (5 bases). Trimming removed 6 bases from V and 1 base from J, with 16 bases in between. CDR3 size: 16 residues. CDR1 MDHEN and CDR2 SYDVKM come from the germline V gene.

This chain joins TRBV20-1 and TRBJ1-2; D gene unclear. From germline, CDR1 is DFQATT and CDR2 SNEGSKA (reference sequence). CDR3 length equals 12 residues. The V end was cut by 3 bases, the J end by 4 bases, with 9 bases between. CDR3: CSASSSTYGYTF. The CDR3 coding sequence is TGCAGTGCTAGTTCCAGTACCTATGGCTACACCTTC.

In DNA form, the CDR3 reads TGTGCCAGCAGCCCGATCGGGGGGGACCCCGTGAGGGAGCTGTTTTTT. It yields the protein CASSPIGGDPVRELFF. The chain links TRBV13 to TRBJ2-2; TRBD2 matches at 8 bases. This CDR3 has 16 amino acids. J was trimmed by 9 bases and V by 5 bases; bases with no gene match: 14. Germline CDR1 PRHDT, CDR2 FYEKMQ (reference sequence).

This sequence joins TRBV2 and TRBJ2-3; no reliable D call. Looked up from germline, CDR1 is SNHLY and CDR2 is FYNNEI. V gave up 6 bases and J gave up 8 bases, with 24 bases separating them. This CDR3 contains 16 residues. This chain's CDR3 is CASRAAEVRFNGTQYF. The CDR3 DNA reads as TGTGCCAGCAGAGCTGCCGAGGTTAGGTTTAATGGTACGCAGTATTTT.

This chain joins TRBV7-9 and TRBJ2-3; D possibly corresponds to TRBD2 (5 bases). Germline CDR1 SEHNR, CDR2 FQNEAQ (reference sequence). The V end was cut by 6 bases, the J end by 0 bases, with 16 bases between. The CDR3 totals 16 residues. The CDR3 is CASSPRGARSTDTQYF. Here the CDR3 DNA reads TGTGCCAGCAGTCCCCGGGGAGCACGAAGCACAGATACGCAGTATTTT.

The chain combines TRBV27 with TRBJ1-2; D unclear. The V and J ends lost 8 bases and 0 bases respectively, with 13 bases between them. The length of the CDR3 is 14 residues. Germline V lookup: CDR1 MNHEY, CDR2 SMNVEV (reference sequence). The CDR3 sequence is CASSLLGANYGYTF. CDR3 sequence (DNA): TGTGCCAGCTCTCTTCTTGGGGCTAACTATGGCTACACCTTC.

The chain is built from TRBV3-1 (or the pseudogene TRBV3-2) and TRBJ1-6, with a possible D match to TRBD1 (6 bases). The CDR3 has 15 amino acids. The germline V and J ends were trimmed by 1 base and 10 bases, with 14 bases remaining between them. CDR1 is LGHDT and CDR2 is YNNKEL in the germline V gene (reference sequence). CDR3 loop: CASSQGRGVQSPLHF. For the CDR3, the DNA is TGTGCCAGCAGCCAAGGTAGGGGGGTACAGTCACCCCTCCACTTT.

The count of this clone is one. The V and J genes are TRBV10-3 and TRBJ2-7; D assignment may be TRBD1 or TRBD2 (5 bases each). Trimming removed 6 bases at V and 2 bases at J, with 11 bases between. The CDR3 extends over 13 amino acids. Germline V gene data show CDR1 as ENHRY and CDR2 as SYGVKD. The CDR3 protein is CAISPGTTYEQYF. Written as DNA, the CDR3 is TGTGCCATCAGCCCAGGGACGACCTACGAGCAGTACTTC.

The rearrangement uses TRBV7-6 and TRBJ1-2; D gene unclear. Trimming pared 2 bases from V and 3 bases from J, leaving 16 bases between. Germline loops: CDR1 SGHVS, CDR2 FNYEAQ. The CDR3 is 16 residues long. DNA for the CDR3: TGTGCCAGCAGCTTAAAGGAAGAGGGAAGAGACTATGGCTACACCTTC. This codes for CASSLKEEGRDYGYTF.

The chain recombines TRBV3-1 (or the pseudogene TRBV3-2) with TRBJ1-1; D gene uncertain. CDR1 is LGHDT, CDR2 YNNKEL, per germline (reference sequence). With 2 bases removed from V and 4 bases from J, the gap between germline ends came to 14 bases. CDR3 size: 15 residues. The CDR3 coding sequence is TGTGCCAGCAGCCAACTGCCGACAACGAGCACTGAAGCTTTCTTT. This translates into CASSQLPTTSTEAFF.

The rearrangement links TRBV5-1 to TRBJ2-2, with TRBD2 matching over 8 bases. CDR3 length equals 15 residues. The J segment lost 3 bases and the V segment lost 1 base, leaving 2 bases of the junction unmatched. Germline assignment: CDR1 SGHRS and CDR2 YFSETQ. For the CDR3, the DNA is TGCGCCAGCAGCTTGCTGGGACTAGACACCGGGGAGCTGTTTTTT. Translation gives CASSLLGLDTGELFF.

This chain uses TRBV7-8 with TRBJ2-1; D call uncertain. V was pared by 1 base and J by 5 bases, with 18 bases between. The CDR3 is 17 amino acids. The germline V gene has CDR1 SGHVS and CDR2 FQNEAQ. CDR3 sequence: CASSLGVSGRSDNEQFF. Here the CDR3 DNA reads TGTGCCAGCAGCTTAGGGGTCTCCGGGCGTAGTGACAATGAGCAGTTCTTC. The full variable domain, rest sourced from reference TRBV7-8 and TRBJ2-1, is GAGVSQSPRYKVAKRGQDVALRCDPISGHVSLFWYQQALGQGPEFLTYFQNEAQLDKSGLPSDRFFAERPEGSVSTLKIQRTQQEDSAVYLCASSLGVSGRSDNEQFFGPGTRLTVL.

The chain combines TRBV15 with TRBJ1-5; D is possibly TRBD1 (6 bases). Trimming removed 5 bases from V and 4 bases from J, with 12 bases in between. CDR1 and CDR2 (germline): LNHNV, YYDKDF (reference sequence). The CDR3 is 14 amino acids. The CDR3 protein is CATSPDSQNQPQHF. The CDR3, as DNA: TGTGCCACCAGCCCGGACAGCCAAAATCAGCCCCAGCATTTT.

The chain has TRBV7-8 and TRBJ2-1; 10 nucleotides line up with TRBD1. From germline, CDR1 is SGHVS and CDR2 FQNEAQ. The trim removed 4 bases at V and 6 bases at J, leaving 3 bases unmatched. This CDR3 region has 14 residues. CDR3: CASSWGQGINEQFF. CDR3 DNA: TGTGCCAGCAGCTGGGGACAGGGGATCAATGAGCAGTTCTTC.

This chain connects TRBV5-1 to TRBJ2-2; D uncertain. CDR3 length equals 11 residues. V dropped 5 bases and J dropped 5 bases, with 4 bases sitting between them. Germline V gene sequence: CDR1 SGHRS, CDR2 YFSETQ. CDR3 sequence: CASRGTGELFF. The CDR3 region has the DNA TGCGCCAGCAGGGGAACCGGGGAGCTGTTTTTT.

This chain uses TRBV5-1 with TRBJ1-1; D ambiguous. The ends were cut back, 4 bases at V and 2 bases at J, with 12 bases in the middle. The CDR3 consists of 14 residues. Germline V gene data show CDR1 as SGHRS and CDR2 as YFSETQ. CDR3 sequence (DNA): TGCGCCAGCAGCCCTGCACGGGCTAACACTGAAGCTTTCTTT. This codes for CASSPARANTEAFF.

In nucleotides, the CDR3 is TGTGCCAGCAGTTTTGTTTTAGGGACAGGGACCTCTGGGGCCAACGTCCTGACTTTC. Encoded protein: CASSFVLGTGTSGANVLTF. The J gene is TRBJ2-6, the V gene TRBV28; 9 nucleotides agree with TRBD1. Germline trimming cut 3 bases from V and 0 bases from J; bases unmatched to any gene: 9. CDR3 size: 19 residues. Germline CDR1 and CDR2: MDHEN and SYDVKM.

This chain links TRBV19 with TRBJ2-5; 8 bases match TRBD2. Germline V lookup: CDR1 LNHDA, CDR2 SQIVND (reference sequence). V was pared by 2 bases and J by 1 base, with 18 bases of the junction left unmatched. This CDR3 comprises 20 residues. In DNA, the CDR3 is TGTGCCAGTAGTATAACTCTCCAAGGCGGGGGGCCGCCGAGCCAAGAGACCCAGTACTTC. It translates to CASSITLQGGGPPSQETQYF. Filled out from reference TRBV19 and TRBJ2-5, the complete variable domain reads DGGITQSPKYLFRKEGQNVTLSCEQNLNHDAMYWYRQDPGQGLRLIYYSQIVNDFQKGDIAEGYSVSREKKESFPLTVTSAQKNPTAFYLCASSITLQGGGPPSQETQYFGPGTRLLVL.

The chain recombines TRBV4-2 with TRBJ1-5, with no clear D. V was cut by 0 bases and J by 5 bases, with 5 bases left in between. The CDR3 extends over 13 amino acids. Germline CDR1 and CDR2: LGHNA and YNFKEQ. The DNA for the CDR3 is TGTGCCAGCAGCCAAGATTCCGATCAGCCCCAGCATTTT. Encoded protein: CASSQDSDQPQHF.

The gene calls are TRBV5-1 and TRBJ2-7; the D is unclear. The CDR3 has 14 amino acids. V shed 4 bases and J shed 0 bases, with 11 bases lying between them. Germline CDR1 SGHRS, CDR2 YFSETQ. The chain's CDR3 is CASSPKTDSYEQYF. The CDR3 DNA sequence: TGCGCCAGCAGCCCAAAGACGGACTCCTACGAGCAGTACTTC.

This sequence joins TRBV6-6 and TRBJ2-3, with 7 bases aligning to TRBD1. The CDR3 extends over 15 amino acids. The V segment lost 4 bases and the J segment 3 bases; nucleotides outside the gene matches: 7. The V gene's germline CDR1 is MNHNY and CDR2 SVGAGI (reference sequence). DNA for the CDR3: TGTGCCAGCAGTTCCCAGGGACAGCCGACAGATACGCAGTATTTT. This codes for CASSSQGQPTDTQYF.

This sequence joins TRBV7-9 and TRBJ1-1, with TRBD1 matching over 7 bases. Per the germline V gene, CDR1 is SEHNR and CDR2 is FQNEAQ (reference sequence). CDR3 length: 15 amino acids. The V gene end was trimmed by 1 base and the J gene end by 3 bases; junction bases not matched to a gene: 5. The CDR3 is CASSLGGGADTEAFF. The CDR3 DNA reads as TGTGCCAGCAGCTTAGGAGGGGGCGCGGACACTGAAGCTTTCTTT.

J is TRBJ1-6 and V is TRBV6-5; D might be TRBD1 (6 bases). Trimming stripped 8 bases from V and 10 bases from J, with 15 bases between. Germline assignment: CDR1 MNHEY and CDR2 SVGAGI. This CDR3 is 13 amino acids long. The CDR3 reads CASGTGTGSPLHF. CDR3 DNA sequence: TGTGCCAGCGGTACTGGCACAGGGTCACCCCTCCACTTT.

This chain connects TRBV27 to TRBJ1-5, with 8 bases matching TRBD1. Germline loops: CDR1 MNHEY, CDR2 SMNVEV (reference sequence). Trimming at V came to 11 bases and at J to 7 bases, leaving 13 bases not matched to a gene. The CDR3 covers 14 residues. The CDR3: CAAWAGGVGQPQHF. The CDR3 nucleotides are TGTGCCGCGTGGGCAGGGGGCGTCGGACAGCCCCAGCATTTT.

The rearrangement uses TRBV6-4 and TRBJ2-1; 8 positions agree with TRBD1. V gave up 0 bases and J gave up 7 bases; unmatched junction bases: 11. This CDR3 region has 17 residues. Germline V gene data show CDR1 as MRHNA and CDR2 as SNTAGT. The DNA of the CDR3 is TGTGCCAGCAGTGACTCGGGATGGACAGGGTCTGGGAATGAGCAGTTCTTC. Its translation: CASSDSGWTGSGNEQFF.

The chain uses TRBV14 and TRBJ2-3; TRBD1 or TRBD2 may be the D gene (6 bases each). The CDR3 spans 14 residues. The V gene's germline CDR1 is SGHDN and CDR2 FVKESK. Trimming removed 4 bases from V and 9 bases from J, with 17 bases in between. The chain's CDR3 is CASSPFQGTGTQYF. The CDR3 nucleotides read TGTGCCAGCAGCCCCTTCCAGGGGACTGGGACGCAGTATTTT.